This passage covers 9 T cell receptor beta chains from one sample sequenced in a study of blood T cell repertoires in COVID-19. Produced via immunoSEQ multiplex PCR; TCRdb's table is partial and in-frame only. The sample gives 350,000 to 450,000 clones, approximately 86% of which show up once; roughly 7.2% is in the top ten. Sample: peripheral blood. The receptors derive from a woman in her fifties or sixties with COVID-19, enrolled during active disease.

The V call is TRBV30, the J call TRBJ1-6; 10 nucleotides match TRBD1. The V gene's germline CDR1 is GTSNPN and CDR2 SVGIG (reference sequence). The CDR3 is 13 residues long. The CDR3 reads CAFHRDRGGPLHF. The CDR3 region has the DNA TGTGCATTCCACCGGGACAGGGGAGGACCCCTCCACTTT. Combining the CDR3 with reference TRBV30 and TRBJ1-6 gives the whole variable domain SQTIHQWPATLVQPVGSPLSLECTVEGTSNPNLYWYRQAAGRGLQLLFYSVGIGQISSEVPQNLSASRPQDRQFILSSKKLLLSDSGFYLCAFHRDRGGPLHFGNGTRLTVT.

The V and J genes are TRBV6-5 and TRBJ2-7; D is perhaps TRBD1 (6 bases). V lost 0 bases and J 6 bases, leaving 12 bases between the germline ends. The CDR3 runs 14 residues. Germline CDR1 reads MNHEY; CDR2 reads SVGAGI. The CDR3 spells CASSYSKGEVEQYF. CDR3 coding DNA: TGTGCCAGCAGTTACTCGAAGGGGGAAGTCGAGCAGTACTTC.

This chain joins TRBV30 and TRBJ1-1; D is ambiguous. V gave up 0 bases and J gave up 1 base, with 3 bases separating them. This CDR3 has 12 amino acids. Looked up from germline, CDR1 is GTSNPN and CDR2 is SVGIG (reference sequence). The CDR3: CAWSVWNTEAFF. The CDR3 DNA follows: TGTGCCTGGAGTGTCTGGAACACTGAAGCTTTCTTT.

The chain combines TRBV6-5 with TRBJ2-3; the match to TRBD2 covers 8 bases. Losses at the gene ends were 4 bases for V and 6 bases for J; bases not matched to a gene: 12. This CDR3 region has 16 residues. CDR1 is MNHEY and CDR2 is SVGAGI in the germline V gene. For the CDR3, the DNA is TGTGCCAGCAGTTCCGGACTAGCAGGACGGCGGGATACGCAGTATTTT. Its protein product is CASSSGLAGRRDTQYF.

The V gene is TRBV10-3, the J gene TRBJ1-5; 9 bases map to TRBD1. The CDR3 has 13 residues. V dropped 8 bases and J dropped 1; count of bases not matched to a gene: 0. Germline V gene sequence: CDR1 ENHRY, CDR2 SYGVKD. In DNA form, the CDR3 reads TGTGCCATCGGGACAGGGAGCAATCAGCCCCAGCATTTT. This gives the protein CAIGTGSNQPQHF.

V and J are TRBV5-1 and TRBJ2-3; D might be TRBD1 (6 bases). Germline-derived CDR1 and CDR2 are SGHRS and YFSETQ. The ends were cut back, 0 bases at V and 5 bases at J, with 13 bases in the middle. This CDR3 is built from 15 residues. CDR3 sequence: CASSLELVGGDTQYF. The CDR3 coding sequence is TGCGCCAGCAGCTTGGAATTGGTAGGGGGAGATACGCAGTATTTT.

The chain uses TRBV4-1 and TRBJ2-3, with 7 bases aligning to TRBD1. V shed 2 bases, J shed 7 bases, and the junction held 6 bases outside the gene matches. The CDR3 is 14 amino acids. CDR1 MGHRA and CDR2 YSYEKL come from the germline V gene. In nucleotides, the CDR3 is TGCGCCAGCAGCCAATTAAGACAGGGCCATACGCAGTATTTT. It encodes CASSQLRQGHTQYF.

The J gene is TRBJ2-7, the V gene TRBV7-6, with 10 nucleotides matching TRBD2. The CDR3 runs to 16 residues. The junction had 14 bases not matched to a gene; V was cut back by 5 bases and J by 7 bases. In germline, CDR1 is SGHVS, CDR2 FNYEAQ. The CDR3 loop reads CASSISGGLASGEQYF. Written as DNA, the CDR3 is TGTGCCAGCAGCATTAGCGGGGGGCTGGCGTCGGGGGAGCAGTACTTC.

V and J are TRBV7-9 and TRBJ1-6; possible D gene TRBD1, 6 bases. Trimming removed 1 base from V and 10 bases from J, with 11 bases in between. CDR1 is SEHNR, CDR2 FQNEAQ, per germline (reference sequence). The CDR3 is 14 amino acids. The CDR3 nucleotides read TGTGCCAGCAGCTTAGGAACAGGGAGATCACCCCTCCACTTT. It specifies CASSLGTGRSPLHF. The full variable domain, its missing parts supplied by reference TRBV7-9 and TRBJ1-6, is DTGVSQNPRHKITKRGQNVTFRCDPISEHNRLYWYRQTLGQGPEFLTYFQNEAQLEKSRLLSDRFSAERPKGSFSTLEIQRTEQGDSAMYLCASSLGTGRSPLHFGNGTRLTVT.